This T cell receptor beta chain was recorded in a study of PD-L1 blockade in urothelial cancer. Across the study: Patients began atezolizumab, 1,200 mg intravenously every 3 weeks, in the mid-2010s. T cells numbered a median of approximately 150,000 in the blood samples.

Clones were sequenced by immunoSEQ multiplex PCR, and TCRdb holds only the in-frame ones, with some missing. The table lists approximately 48,000 clones, approximately 86% of them singletons. The CDR3 runs to 14 residues. The V gene lost 6 bases and the J gene lost 9 bases, with 18 bases spanning the gap. Germline assignment: CDR1 MNHEY and CDR2 SMNVEV (reference sequence). This clone has only a few counts. This sample comprised PBMCs, obtained around atezolizumab (anti-PD-L1) treatment. This chain links TRBV27 with TRBJ1-5, with D possibly being TRBD1 (6 bases). The TCR comes from a man aged 55 to 70 with urothelial cancer. This CDR3 reads CASSPQGTRGPQHF. The CDR3 DNA sequence: TGTGCCAGCAGCCCACAGGGAACCCGGGGGCCCCAGCATTTT.